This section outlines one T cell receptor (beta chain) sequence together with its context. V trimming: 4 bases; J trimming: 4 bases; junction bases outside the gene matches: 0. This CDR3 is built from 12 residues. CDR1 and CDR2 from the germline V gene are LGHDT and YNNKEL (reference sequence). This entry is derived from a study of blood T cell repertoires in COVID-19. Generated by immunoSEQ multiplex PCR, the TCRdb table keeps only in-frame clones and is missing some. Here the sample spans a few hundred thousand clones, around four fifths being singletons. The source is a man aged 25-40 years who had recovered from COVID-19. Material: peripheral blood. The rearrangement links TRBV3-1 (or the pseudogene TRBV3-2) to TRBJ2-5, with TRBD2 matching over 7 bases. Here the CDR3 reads CASSPSGETQYF. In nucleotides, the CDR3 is TGTGCCAGCAGCCCTAGCGGAGAGACCCAGTACTTC.